Each of the 8 T cell receptor beta chains below was sequenced from the same sample in a study of CD8+CD57+ T cells in acquired aplastic anemia. Those patients picked for sequencing had displayed CD8+CD57+ cell expansion on flow cytometry. CDR3 and TCR beta VDJ profiling relied on a genomic DNA template. In TCRdb, the reads were re-called with MiXCR into one record per CDR3 protein. The table records around 250,000 distinct CDR3 sequences, 70% to 85% of them present only once. The specimen was sorted CD4+, CD8+, or CD8+CD57+ T cells (not recorded which) from PBMCs. The receptors were gathered from a human donor with aplastic anemia.

This clonotype showed up many times. V and J are TRBV4-1 and TRBJ2-2; D might be TRBD1 or TRBD2, each matching 5 bases. With 4 bases removed from V and 2 bases from J, the gap between germline ends came to 11 bases. The CDR3 has 15 amino acids. Germline CDR1 is MGHRA and CDR2 is YSYEKL. The DNA for the CDR3 is TGCGCCAGCAGCCGGAAGGGACGTAACACCGGGGAGCTGTTTTTT. Translation gives CASSRKGRNTGELFF.

Comments on this clonotype: The CDR3 does not end in the conserved phenylalanine or tryptophan, so this is likely a read error. J is TRBJ2-3 and V is TRBV9; a weak D match, TRBD2 (6 bases). Trimming took off 2 bases at V and 6 bases at J, with 10 bases between the two ends. The germline V gene has CDR1 SGDLS and CDR2 YYNGEE. The CDR3 totals 13 residues. The CDR3 DNA sequence: TGTGCCAGCAGCGTCGGGGGAGATGATACGCAGTATGTT. Its protein is CASSVGGDDTQYV.

This clonotype was counted a few times. This chain connects TRBV7-9 to TRBJ1-1; D ambiguous. Deletions cut 11 bases from V and 14 bases from J, with 33 bases between. The CDR3 covers 15 residues. Germline CDR1 is SEHNR and CDR2 is FQNEAQ (reference sequence). The CDR3 is CAYEVAASEETQYFF. In DNA, the CDR3 is TGTGCCTACGAGGTAGCGGCGTCCGAGGAGACCCAGTACTTCTTT.

A word on this clonotype: An end of the junction does not agree with germline; a read error may underlie this. This sequence joins TRBV11-3 and TRBJ1-5; no clear D. The CDR3 loop spans 16 amino acids. In germline, CDR1 is SGHNT, CDR2 YENEEA. The CDR3 here is CASSVEPTDYNQPQHF. In DNA, the CDR3 is TGTGCCAGCAGCGTAGAGCCAACAGATTACAATCAGCCCCAGCATTTT.

The chain links TRBV20-1 to TRBJ1-6, with a tentative D call TRBD1 (5 bases). Germline assignment: CDR1 DFQATT and CDR2 SNEGSKA (reference sequence). With 1 base removed from V and 8 bases from J, the gap between germline ends came to 12 bases. The length of the CDR3 is 14 residues. In DNA, the CDR3 is TGCAGTGCTAGAGCCGCTGCGGGGGATTCACCCCTCCACTTT. It translates to CSARAAAGDSPLHF.

This clonotype was picked up one time. The chain is built from TRBV29-1 and TRBJ1-2, with 7 bases fitting TRBD1. The CDR3 sequence is 12 residues long. The germline V gene encodes CDR1 SQVTM and CDR2 ANQGSEA. J was trimmed by 6 bases and V by 6 bases; bases with no gene match: 7. The CDR3 region is CSVGDRRNGYTF. CDR3 DNA sequence: TGCAGCGTGGGGGACAGAAGAAATGGCTACACCTTC.

A remark on this clonotype: One end of the junction varies from germline; a read error may be responsible. The chain carries TRBV2 and TRBJ2-1; D assignment may be TRBD1 or TRBD2 (5 bases each). The CDR3 is 13 amino acids. In germline, CDR1 is SNHLY, CDR2 FYNNEI. The CDR3 reads CASGDARTDTQYF. In DNA, the CDR3 is TGTGCCAGCGGGGACGCGCGCACCGATACGCAGTACTTT.

This chain uses TRBV2 with TRBJ2-1, with 7 nucleotides matching TRBD1. With V trimmed by 6 bases and J by 6 bases, 11 bases remained unmatched. Germline V gives CDR1 SNHLY, CDR2 FYNNEI. The CDR3 spans 15 residues. The DNA of the CDR3 is TGTGCCAGCAGCGTAGGGGGCCCAGCGTCCAATGAGCAGTTCTTC. It yields the protein CASSVGGPASNEQFF.